The rows below give T cell receptor beta chains drawn from one sample of a study of blood T cell repertoires in COVID-19. Some clones are missing from TCRdb's copy, which holds only in-frame ones; the method was immunoSEQ multiplex PCR. The sample yields 250,000 or so clones, approximately 90% seen once. The specimen was PBMCs or T cells enriched from blood (not recorded which). The receptors were sampled from a human donor in a cohort exposed to, infected with or recovered from COVID-19 (not recorded which). The donor label of this sample is uncertain. CDR3s include the opening cysteine and the closing phenylalanine or tryptophan.

CDR3aa,v_gene
CASSLWGDNQPQHF,TRBV27
CASSGGLAASYEQYF,TRBV2
CASRAGTLYVYEQYF,TRBV2
CASSLNGEKLFF,TRBV7-6
CASSGRQGNSNQPQHF,TRBV7-8
CASSSGTSGAYEQYF,TRBV6-5
CATSDAGQGGTQYF,TRBV24-1
CASSTDTTRATQYF,TRBV19
CASSLQGGLVTEAFF,TRBV5-1
CASSLAGKGAGQPQHF,TRBV28
CASSWLGEQFF,TRBV27
CASSQSQDYTGELFF,TRBV4-3
CASSPLDRELTGELFF,TRBV18
CASSSDYFGEQFF,TRBV5-1
CASSLTGPQNSPLHF,TRBV5-1
CAWRPRDRGRIGYTF,TRBV30
CASRLAGGPMGDTQYF,TRBV19
CASSSRLAGAPREQYF,TRBV28
CASTPRGGAEAFF,TRBV27
CAVKDRGGPPLHF,TRBV6-5
CSGDRGGKGTEAFF,TRBV29-1
CASSPEGRGGYTF,TRBV27
CASNPGVGGELFF,TRBV25-1
CASSRGQGQGSEKLFF,TRBV14
CASSLLSGGAGTEQFF,TRBV7-8
CASSLAEQETQYF,TRBV3-1/TRBV3-2
CASSPMAMNTEAFF,TRBV7-3
CASSLETGMNTGELFF,TRBV5-4